The source of this T cell receptor (beta chain) is a study of T-cell reconstitution after alpha-beta-depleted transplantation in children (dated by TCRdb to 2016 to 2017). A note on the overall study: Using TCR repertoire profiling, the study followed T-cell immune reconstitution in a quantitative way in children after TCRalphabeta/CD19-depleted allogeneic hematopoietic cell transplantation.

This clonotype was found many times. It has no known antigen specificity. Within one base of it there is no much larger clone, and no base qualities were kept. Relative to germline, V is missing 2 bases and J is missing 8 bases, with 3 bases of the junction outside any gene match. Reading from cysteine to phenylalanine, the CDR3 counts 15 amino acids. Only the CDR3 DNA stays, 45 bases, in frame from base 1. Library preparation used PCR. The sample was run on an Illumina HiSeq 2500. TCR library preparation used molecular barcoding, with unique molecular identifiers applied to normalize quantification of the TCRbeta repertoire. TCRdb trimmed public reads at Q25 via fastp, called clones via MiXCR and kept in-frame beta chains. Identical CDR3 proteins give one entry, which carries the most common genes and DNA. A total of 100,000 or so distinct CDR3 sequences appear in this sample, more than 10% of them only once. Of the sample, around 13% is held by the ten largest clones.

This TCR was recovered from a human donor who donated a stem cell graft to a child with inherited bone marrow failure. The sequenced sample was PBMCs from the stem cell graft donor, obtained from the stem cell graft. Recombination joined TRBV12-3 or TRBV12-4 with TRBJ1-6; 10 middle bases align to TRBD1. The base sequence is TGTGCCAGCAGTTTAACAGGACAGGGGGATTCACCCCTCCACTTT. Its product reads: CASSLTGQGDSPLHF.